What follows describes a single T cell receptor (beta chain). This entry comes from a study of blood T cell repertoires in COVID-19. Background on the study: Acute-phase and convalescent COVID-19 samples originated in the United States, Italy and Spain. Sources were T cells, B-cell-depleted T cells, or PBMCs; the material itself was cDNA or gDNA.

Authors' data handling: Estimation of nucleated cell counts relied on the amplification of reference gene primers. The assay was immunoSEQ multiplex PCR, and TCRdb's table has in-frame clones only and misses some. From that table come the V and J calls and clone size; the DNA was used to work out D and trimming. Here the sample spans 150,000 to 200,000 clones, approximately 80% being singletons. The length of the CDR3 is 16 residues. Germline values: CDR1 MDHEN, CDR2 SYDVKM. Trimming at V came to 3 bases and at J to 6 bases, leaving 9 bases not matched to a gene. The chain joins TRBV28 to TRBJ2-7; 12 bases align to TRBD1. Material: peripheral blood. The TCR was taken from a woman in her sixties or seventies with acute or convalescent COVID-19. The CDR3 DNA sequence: TGTGCCAGCAGTTTCCCCCTGGGACAGGGGGCTGGCGAGCAGTACTTC. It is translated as CASSFPLGQGAGEQYF.